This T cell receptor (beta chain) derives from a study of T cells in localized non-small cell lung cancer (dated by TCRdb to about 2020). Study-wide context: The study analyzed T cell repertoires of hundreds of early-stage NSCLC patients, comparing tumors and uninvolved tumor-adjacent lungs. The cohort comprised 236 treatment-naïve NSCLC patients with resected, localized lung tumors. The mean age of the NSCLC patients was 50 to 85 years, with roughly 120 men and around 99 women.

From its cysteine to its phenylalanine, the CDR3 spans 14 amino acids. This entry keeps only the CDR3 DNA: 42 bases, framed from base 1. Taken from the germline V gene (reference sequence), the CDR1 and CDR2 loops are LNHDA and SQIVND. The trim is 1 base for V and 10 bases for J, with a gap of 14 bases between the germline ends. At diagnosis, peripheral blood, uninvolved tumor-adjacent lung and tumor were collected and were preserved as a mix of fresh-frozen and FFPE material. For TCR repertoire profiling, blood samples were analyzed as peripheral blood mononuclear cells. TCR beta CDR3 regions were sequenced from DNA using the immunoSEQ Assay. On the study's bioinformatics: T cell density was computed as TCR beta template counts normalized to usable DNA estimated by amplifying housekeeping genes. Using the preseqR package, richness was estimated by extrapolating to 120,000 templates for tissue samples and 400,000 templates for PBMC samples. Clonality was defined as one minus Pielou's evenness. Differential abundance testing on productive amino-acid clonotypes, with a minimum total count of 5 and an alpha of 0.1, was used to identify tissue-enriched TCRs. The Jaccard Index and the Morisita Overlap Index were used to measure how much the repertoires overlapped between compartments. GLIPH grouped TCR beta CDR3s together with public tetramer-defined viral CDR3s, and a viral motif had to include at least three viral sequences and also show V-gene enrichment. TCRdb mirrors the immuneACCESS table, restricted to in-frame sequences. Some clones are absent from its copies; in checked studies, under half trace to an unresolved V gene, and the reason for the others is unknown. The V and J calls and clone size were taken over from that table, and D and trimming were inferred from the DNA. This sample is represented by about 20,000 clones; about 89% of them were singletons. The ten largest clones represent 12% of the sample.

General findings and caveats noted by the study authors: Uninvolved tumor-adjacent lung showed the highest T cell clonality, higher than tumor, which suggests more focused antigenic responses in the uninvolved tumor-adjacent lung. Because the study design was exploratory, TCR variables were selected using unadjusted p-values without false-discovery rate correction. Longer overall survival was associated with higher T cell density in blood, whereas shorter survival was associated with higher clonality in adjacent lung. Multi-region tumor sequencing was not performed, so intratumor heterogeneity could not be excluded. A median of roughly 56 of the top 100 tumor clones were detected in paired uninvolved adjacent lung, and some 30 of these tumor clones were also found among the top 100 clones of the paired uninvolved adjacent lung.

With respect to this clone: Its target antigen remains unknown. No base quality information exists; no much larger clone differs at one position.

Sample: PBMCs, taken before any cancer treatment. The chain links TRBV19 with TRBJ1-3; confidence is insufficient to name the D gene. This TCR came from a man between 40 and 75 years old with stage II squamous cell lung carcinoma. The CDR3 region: CASSIAQKPGTIYF. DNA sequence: TGTGCCAGTAGTATAGCACAGAAACCCGGGACCATATATTTT.